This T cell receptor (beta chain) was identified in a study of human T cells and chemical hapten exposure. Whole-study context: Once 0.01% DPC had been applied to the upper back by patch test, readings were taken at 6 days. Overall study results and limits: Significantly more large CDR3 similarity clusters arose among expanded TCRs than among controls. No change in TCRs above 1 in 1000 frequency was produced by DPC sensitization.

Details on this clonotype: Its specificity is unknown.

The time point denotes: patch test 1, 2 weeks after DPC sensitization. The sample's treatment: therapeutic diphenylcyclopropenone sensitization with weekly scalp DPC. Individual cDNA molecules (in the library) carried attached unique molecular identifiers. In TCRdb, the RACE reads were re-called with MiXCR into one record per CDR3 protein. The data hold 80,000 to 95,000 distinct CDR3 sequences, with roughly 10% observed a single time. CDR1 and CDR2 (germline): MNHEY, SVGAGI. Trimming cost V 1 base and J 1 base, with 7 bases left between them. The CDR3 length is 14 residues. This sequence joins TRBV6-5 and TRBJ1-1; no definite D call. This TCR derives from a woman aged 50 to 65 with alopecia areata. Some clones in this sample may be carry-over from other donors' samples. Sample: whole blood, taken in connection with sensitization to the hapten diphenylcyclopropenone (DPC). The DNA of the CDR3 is TGTGCCAGCAGTTACTTACGGGGGAACACTGAAGCTTTCTTT. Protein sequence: CASSYLRGNTEAFF.